The 31 T cell receptor beta chains below come from one sample, sequenced in a study of T cells after yellow fever vaccination. Using its own MiXCR run on the 5' RACE reads, TCRdb lists one record per CDR3 protein. The profile shows a few hundred thousand distinct CDR3 sequences, around a sixth of them singletons. The source material was PBMCs, sampled 4 to 6 days after the first yellow fever vaccination. The receptors stem from a man aged 18 to 30 who received the YFV17D yellow fever vaccine.

Here the CDR3 reads CSARRPLLGPLHF. As DNA, the CDR3 is TGCAGTGCTAGAAGGCCCCTTTTGGGACCCCTCCACTTT. The chain is built from TRBV20-1 and TRBJ1-6; unclear D gene. Germline values: CDR1 DFQATT, CDR2 SNEGSKA (reference sequence). The V gene lost 2 bases and the J gene lost 12 bases, with 14 bases spanning the gap. The CDR3 runs 13 residues.

This rearrangement joins TRBV6-5 to TRBJ1-1; D ambiguous. From germline, CDR1 is MNHEY and CDR2 SVGAGI. CDR3 length: 14 residues. V lost 2 bases, J lost 5 bases, and 12 bases lay in between. The CDR3: CASSYAGLRTEAFF. The CDR3, as DNA: TGTGCCAGCAGTTACGCGGGTCTTCGGACTGAAGCTTTCTTT.

This clonotype was seen more than once but under ten times. The gene calls are TRBV9 and TRBJ1-5, with D maybe TRBD1 (6 bases). Germline V gives CDR1 SGDLS, CDR2 YYNGEE. Trimming stripped 4 bases from V and 4 bases from J, with 15 bases between. This CDR3 contains 15 residues. CDR3 nucleotides: TGTGCCAGCAGCCCTCGGGGGCAGGGTAATCAGCCCCAGCATTTT. Its translation: CASSPRGQGNQPQHF.

In its sample, this clonotype was seen a few times. A read error may produce the germline difference seen at one junction end. This chain uses TRBV10-3 with TRBJ2-6; possible D gene TRBD1, 5 bases. The CDR3 contains 13 residues. Germline CDR1 and CDR2: ENHRY and SYGVKD. This CDR3 is CAVREPGANVLTF. The CDR3 DNA follows: TGTGCCGTCAGGGAACCTGGGGCCAACGTCCTGACTTTC.

In its sample, this clonotype was seen a few times. This rearrangement joins TRBV3-1 to TRBJ2-5; no clear D. CDR3 length equals 16 residues. CDR1 and CDR2 (germline): LGHDT, YNNKEL (reference sequence). Trimming shortened V by 1 base and J by 5 bases, and 17 bases separated the two germline ends. CDR3 amino acids: CASSQVGRVTGETQYF. Written as DNA, the CDR3 is TGTGCCAGCAGCCAAGTGGGCCGCGTTACTGGGGAGACCCAGTACTTC.

This clonotype was found a few times. This sequence joins TRBV10-3 and TRBJ2-3; TRBD2 aligns across 8 bases. J lost 3 bases, V lost 9 bases, and 8 bases had no gene match. The CDR3 contains 14 residues. Germline assignment: CDR1 ENHRY and CDR2 SYGVKD. CDR3 protein: CAIRPGTSTDTQYF. The CDR3 DNA reads TGTGCCATTCGTCCCGGGACTAGTACAGATACGCAGTATTTT.

The V call is TRBV27, the J call TRBJ2-1; TRBD2 matches at 11 bases. CDR3 length equals 16 residues. Losses at the gene ends were 5 bases for V and 5 bases for J; bases not matched to a gene: 8. Germline V gene lookup returns CDR1 MNHEY and CDR2 SMNVEV (reference sequence). CDR3 sequence: CASSPMTSGADNEQFF. The CDR3 DNA reads as TGTGCCAGCAGTCCCATGACTAGCGGGGCCGACAATGAGCAGTTCTTC.

The chain is built from TRBV6-5 and TRBJ2-1; D perhaps matches TRBD2 (6 bases). Trimming removed 0 bases from V and 5 bases from J, with 14 bases in between. In germline, CDR1 is MNHEY, CDR2 SVGAGI. The CDR3 loop spans 16 amino acids. The CDR3 region is CASSYSAGGSDNEQFF. As DNA, the CDR3 is TGTGCCAGCAGTTACTCGGCCGGGGGAAGTGACAATGAGCAGTTCTTC.

The rearrangement joins TRBV9 to TRBJ1-6; 8 nucleotides align to TRBD1. The CDR3 totals 15 residues. Germline V gene data show CDR1 as SGDLS and CDR2 as YYNGEE. Trimming removed 6 bases from V and 4 bases from J; junction bases left unmatched: 6. CDR3 in amino acids: CASMDRVFYNSPLHF. The CDR3 DNA reads as TGTGCCAGCATGGACAGGGTGTTTTATAATTCACCCCTCCACTTT.

This clonotype was counted a few times. This chain links TRBV7-6 with TRBJ1-2; 7 bases line up with TRBD1. There are 14 residues in the CDR3. CDR1 is SGHVS, CDR2 FNYEAQ, per germline. Unmatched junction bases numbered 5, after V lost 1 base and J lost 6 bases. The CDR3 bases are TGTGCCAGCAGCTTAGGGCCGACAGGGAATGGCTACACCTTC. Translation gives CASSLGPTGNGYTF.

The rearrangement joins TRBV5-4 to TRBJ2-5; 10 bases match TRBD2. Trimming took 1 base from V and 4 from J; bases not matched to a gene: 7. The CDR3 totals 16 residues. Germline CDR1 SGHNT, CDR2 YYREEE (reference sequence). This CDR3 reads CASSLYPSGGAETQYF. Here the CDR3 DNA reads TGTGCCAGCAGCTTGTACCCTAGCGGGGGTGCAGAGACCCAGTACTTC. The whole variable domain, remainder taken from reference TRBV5-4 and TRBJ2-5, is ETGVTQSPTHLIKTRGQQVTLRCSSQSGHNTVSWYQQALGQGPQFIFQYYREEENGRGNFPPRFSGLQFPNYSSELNVNALELDDSALYLCASSLYPSGGAETQYFGPGTRLLVL.

This clonotype was picked up a small number of times. This may come from a read error, since a much larger clone is one base off. The chain joins TRBV6-2 or TRBV6-3 to TRBJ1-1; D unclear. The CDR3 runs 11 residues. Trimming cost V 5 bases and J 4 bases, with 5 bases left between them. Germline loops: CDR1 MNHEY, CDR2 SVGEGT. The CDR3 DNA follows: TGTGCCAGCAGTCAGACCACTGAAGCTTTCTTT. Its protein product is CASSQTTEAFF.

This chain links TRBV19 with TRBJ1-5; no definite D call. The germline V and J ends were trimmed by 3 bases and 2 bases, with 11 bases remaining between them. Germline V CDR1 and CDR2: LNHDA, SQIVND (reference sequence). CDR3 length: 15 amino acids. The CDR3 DNA follows: TGTGCCAGTAGTATTGGAGTGATAGGCAATCAGCCCCAGCATTTT. Translated, it gives CASSIGVIGNQPQHF.

This clonotype has just a few counts. The chain is built from TRBV25-1 and TRBJ2-3, with a weak D call TRBD2 (5 bases). The germline V gene has CDR1 MGHDK and CDR2 SYGVNS. The CDR3 covers 13 residues. V was trimmed by 6 bases and J by 2 bases, leaving 9 bases between them. The CDR3: CASRDWYTDTQYF. Here the CDR3 DNA reads TGTGCCAGCAGGGACTGGTACACAGATACGCAGTATTTT. Supplemented by reference TRBV25-1 and TRBJ2-3, the full variable domain reads EADIYQTPRYLVIGTGKKITLECSQTMGHDKMYWYQQDPGMELHLIHYSYGVNSTEKGDLSSESTVSRIRTEHFPLTLESARPSHTSQYLCASRDWYTDTQYFGPGTRLTVL.

This clonotype appeared a few times. V gene TRBV4-2 combines with J gene TRBJ1-5; TRBD1 might be the D (6 bases). V lost 0 bases and J 11 bases, leaving 17 bases between the germline ends. CDR1 and CDR2 (germline): LGHNA, YNFKEQ. This CDR3 spans 15 amino acids. CDR3 residues: CASSQDPRGGSAQHF. The CDR3 DNA follows: TGTGCCAGCAGCCAAGACCCGAGGGGGGGGTCCGCCCAGCATTTT.

This clonotype was picked up a small number of times. V usage is TRBV6-2 or TRBV6-3 and J usage is TRBJ2-5; 8 nucleotides line up with TRBD2. This CDR3 is 16 amino acids long. The germline gives CDR1 MNHEY, CDR2 SVGEGT. V trimming: 6 bases; J trimming: 0 bases; junction bases outside the gene matches: 9. This chain's CDR3 is CASRPERGPHQETQYF. The CDR3 nucleotides read TGTGCCAGCAGACCTGAGCGGGGGCCCCACCAAGAGACCCAGTACTTC.

This clonotype was observed a few times. V and J are TRBV20-1 and TRBJ2-3; unclear D gene. Between the trimmed V and J ends, which lost 5 bases and 9 bases, there was a span of 15 bases. The germline CDR1 and CDR2 sequences are DFQATT and SNEGSKA (reference sequence). The CDR3 has 12 residues. The CDR3 nucleotides read TGCAGTGCTGAACCACAGTCCCGCACGCAGTATTTT. The encoded protein is CSAEPQSRTQYF.

This clonotype showed up just a few times. V and J are TRBV20-1 and TRBJ2-7, with TRBD1 identical over 7 bases. This CDR3 is 13 amino acids long. CDR1 and CDR2 from the germline V gene are DFQATT and SNEGSKA (reference sequence). V shed 5 bases and J 3 bases; nucleotides not matched to a gene: 7. DNA for the CDR3: TGCAGTGCTTCAACCGGGACAGACTACGAGCAGTACGTC. Protein: CSASTGTDYEQYV.

The chain uses TRBV6-1 and TRBJ1-4; 10 nucleotides match TRBD1. In germline, CDR1 is MNHNS, CDR2 SASEGT. Germline trimming cut 7 bases from V and 8 bases from J; bases unmatched to any gene: 13. The CDR3 length is 16 residues. The CDR3 loop reads CASILSPGTGEEKLFF. In DNA form, the CDR3 reads TGTGCCAGCATCCTATCCCCCGGGACAGGGGAAGAAAAACTGTTTTTT.

This clonotype came up once. J is TRBJ2-7 and V is TRBV4-1; 8 bases are shared with TRBD1. With V trimmed by 3 bases and J by 0 bases, 10 bases remained unmatched. The CDR3 length is 17 residues. Germline CDR1 is MGHRA and CDR2 is YSYEKL. CDR3 nucleotides: TGCGCCAGCAGCCAGGAAGGACCGACAGGGGACTCCTACGAGCAGTACTTC. Protein sequence: CASSQEGPTGDSYEQYF.

The genes are TRBV5-1 and TRBJ2-1, with 9 bases aligning to TRBD2. CDR3 length: 15 amino acids. The germline V gene encodes CDR1 SGHRS and CDR2 YFSETQ. The trim removed 4 bases at V and 10 bases at J, leaving 12 bases unmatched. CDR3 in DNA: TGCGCCAGCAGCCAAAGACTAGCGGCATCCCAAGAGCAGTTCTTC. Protein sequence: CASSQRLAASQEQFF.

The rearrangement links TRBV6-5 to TRBJ1-6; 8 nucleotides line up with TRBD1. This CDR3 contains 14 residues. The germline V gene has CDR1 MNHEY and CDR2 SVGAGI. The ends lost 6 bases at V and 6 bases at J; junction bases unmatched: 4. The CDR3 protein is CASRPDRGNSPLHF. In DNA, the CDR3 is TGTGCCAGCAGACCCGACAGGGGTAATTCACCCCTCCACTTT.

This clonotype was picked up many times. This sequence joins TRBV6-1 and TRBJ2-1; tentatively, D is TRBD2 (6 bases). Germline-derived CDR1 and CDR2 are MNHNS and SASEGT. V lost 5 bases and J 6 bases, leaving 14 bases between the germline ends. The CDR3 runs to 14 residues. The CDR3 DNA reads as TGTGCCAGCAGTCCTCGGCGGGGAGCCAATGAGCAGTTCTTC. It specifies CASSPRRGANEQFF.

This clonotype occurred a few times. The chain is built from TRBV6-4 and TRBJ2-1; D unclear. This CDR3 contains 15 residues. CDR1 and CDR2 from the germline V gene are MRHNA and SNTAGT. The V end was cut by 4 bases, the J end by 0 bases, with 10 bases between. CDR3 region: CASSVQSTSYNEQFF. In DNA form, the CDR3 reads TGTGCCAGCAGTGTCCAGTCGACCTCCTACAATGAGCAGTTCTTC.

The chain couples TRBV11-2 to TRBJ1-2; TRBD1 aligns across 7 bases. This CDR3 is 19 amino acids long. Looked up from germline, CDR1 is SGHAT and CDR2 is FQNNGV. The junction had 16 bases not matched to a gene; V was cut back by 1 base and J by 2 bases. CDR3 sequence (DNA): TGTGCCAGCAGCTTAGTACGCCACCACGACGACAGGGAGAACTATGGCTACACCTTC. This gives the protein CASSLVRHHDDRENYGYTF.

The gene calls are TRBV6-5 and TRBJ1-3; D uncertain. Germline V gives CDR1 MNHEY, CDR2 SVGAGI. CDR3 length: 12 amino acids. The germline V and J ends were trimmed by 8 bases and 7 bases, with 12 bases remaining between them. In nucleotides, the CDR3 is TGTGCCAGCGGGCCCCGAAGGAACACCATATATTTT. This translates into CASGPRRNTIYF.

This clonotype was seen a few times. This chain uses TRBV4-3 with TRBJ2-6; D not certain. The CDR3 is 16 residues long. The germline V gene has CDR1 LGHNA and CDR2 YSLEER. V lost 0 bases, J lost 0 bases, and 6 bases lay in between. The CDR3 is CASSQDLRSGANVLTF. CDR3 nucleotide sequence: TGCGCCAGCAGCCAAGACTTGCGCTCTGGGGCCAACGTCCTGACTTTC.

This clonotype was picked up a small number of times. This rearrangement joins TRBV20-1 to TRBJ2-7; D uncertain. This CDR3 comprises 13 residues. Germline V CDR1 and CDR2: DFQATT, SNEGSKA (reference sequence). The germline V and J ends were trimmed by 6 bases and 2 bases, with 14 bases remaining between them. DNA for the CDR3: TGCAGTGCCTACCAGACCTCTCCCTACGAGCAGTACTTC. It codes for CSAYQTSPYEQYF.

This sequence joins TRBV5-1 and TRBJ2-7; tentatively, D is TRBD1 (5 bases). Germline CDR1 and CDR2: SGHRS and YFSETQ. The germline V and J ends were trimmed by 7 bases and 2 bases, with 13 bases remaining between them. This CDR3 region has 13 residues. The CDR3 coding sequence is TGCGCCAGCGGGGATGGGGCGGCCTACGAGCAGTACTTC. Protein: CASGDGAAYEQYF.

The V and J genes are TRBV7-2 and TRBJ1-5; TRBD1 might be the D (5 bases). The CDR3 extends over 17 amino acids. Germline V gives CDR1 SGHTA, CDR2 FQGNSA. V was trimmed by 3 bases and J by 5 bases, leaving 20 bases between them. The CDR3 reads CASSFFLGRLGYQPQHF. The CDR3 bases are TGTGCCAGCAGCTTTTTTTTGGGGCGGTTAGGTTATCAGCCCCAGCATTTT.

This clonotype showed up just a few times. In nucleotides, the CDR3 is TGCGCCAGCAGCCAAGATGGTGTCAATGAGCAGTTCTTC. As protein: CASSQDGVNEQFF. The chain carries TRBV4-3 and TRBJ2-1; D is uncertain. The CDR3 loop spans 13 amino acids. The V end lost 0 bases, the J end lost 6 bases, and 6 bases lay between the germline ends. Germline loops: CDR1 LGHNA, CDR2 YSLEER.